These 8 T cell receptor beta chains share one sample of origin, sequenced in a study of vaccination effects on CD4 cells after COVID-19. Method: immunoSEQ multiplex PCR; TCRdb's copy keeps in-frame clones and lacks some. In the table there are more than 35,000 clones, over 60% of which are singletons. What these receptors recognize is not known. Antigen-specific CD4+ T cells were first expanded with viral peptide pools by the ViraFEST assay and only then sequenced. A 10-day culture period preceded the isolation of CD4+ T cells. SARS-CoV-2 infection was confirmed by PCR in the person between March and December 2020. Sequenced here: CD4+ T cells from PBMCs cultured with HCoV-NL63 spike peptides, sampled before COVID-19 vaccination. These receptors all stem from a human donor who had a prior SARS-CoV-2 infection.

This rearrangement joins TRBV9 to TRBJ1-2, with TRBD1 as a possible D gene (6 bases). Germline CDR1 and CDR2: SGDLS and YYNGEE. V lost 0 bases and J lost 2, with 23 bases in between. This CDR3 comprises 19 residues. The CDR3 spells CASSVVSLGRGLGNYGYTF. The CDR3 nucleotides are TGTGCCAGCAGCGTAGTTTCCCTCGGTAGGGGGTTGGGGAACTATGGCTACACCTTC.

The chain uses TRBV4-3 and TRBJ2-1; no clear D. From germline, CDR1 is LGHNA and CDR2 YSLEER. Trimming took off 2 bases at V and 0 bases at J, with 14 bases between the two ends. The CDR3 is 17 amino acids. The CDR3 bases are TGCGCCAGCAGCCAAACTCTAGAGACTGGCTCCTACAATGAGCAGTTCTTC. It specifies CASSQTLETGSYNEQFF.

The DNA of the CDR3 is TGTGCCAGCACAACGCAGGGAAACTATGGCTACACCTTC. This sequence encodes CASTTQGNYGYTF. The chain recombines TRBV5-4 with TRBJ1-2; a weak D match, TRBD1 (5 bases). Trimming shortened V by 6 bases and J by 2 bases, and 11 bases separated the two germline ends. CDR1 and CDR2 from the germline V gene are SGHNT and YYREEE (reference sequence). The CDR3 is made up of 13 amino acids.

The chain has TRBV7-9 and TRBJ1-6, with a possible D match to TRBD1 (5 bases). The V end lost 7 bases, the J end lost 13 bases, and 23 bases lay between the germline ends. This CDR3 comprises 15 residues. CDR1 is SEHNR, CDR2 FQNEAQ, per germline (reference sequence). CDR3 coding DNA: TGTGCCAGCACCCCTGGCGACAGTGCGTTTGGTCCCCTCCACTTT. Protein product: CASTPGDSAFGPLHF.

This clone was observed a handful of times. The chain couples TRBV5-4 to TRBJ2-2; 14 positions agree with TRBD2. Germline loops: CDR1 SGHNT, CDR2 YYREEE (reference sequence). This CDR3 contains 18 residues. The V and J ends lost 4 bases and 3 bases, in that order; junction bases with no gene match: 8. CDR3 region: CASSRGGTSGSHTGELFF. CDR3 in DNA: TGTGCCAGCAGCCGAGGAGGGACTAGCGGGAGTCACACCGGGGAGCTGTTTTTT.

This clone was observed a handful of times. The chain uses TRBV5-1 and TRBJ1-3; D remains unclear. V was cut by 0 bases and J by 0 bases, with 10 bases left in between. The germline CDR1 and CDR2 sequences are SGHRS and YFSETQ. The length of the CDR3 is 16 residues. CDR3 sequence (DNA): TGCGCCAGCAGCTTGGGGGGTACCAGCTCTGGAAACACCATATATTTT. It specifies CASSLGGTSSGNTIYF.

CDR3 amino acids: CASSLMPTENTGELFF. DNA of the CDR3: TGCGCCAGCAGCTTGATGCCGACGGAAAACACCGGGGAGCTGTTTTTT. The V and J genes are TRBV5-1 and TRBJ2-2; D is unclear. The CDR3 runs 16 residues. The V end lost 1 base, the J end lost 2 bases, and 12 bases lay between the germline ends. Germline-derived CDR1 and CDR2 are SGHRS and YFSETQ.

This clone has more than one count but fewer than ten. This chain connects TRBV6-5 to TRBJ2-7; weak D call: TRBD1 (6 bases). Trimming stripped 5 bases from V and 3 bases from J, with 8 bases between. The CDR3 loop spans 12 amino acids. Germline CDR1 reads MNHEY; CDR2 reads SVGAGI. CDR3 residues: CASSLDSYEQYF. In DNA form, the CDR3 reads TGTGCCAGCAGTCTGGACAGCTACGAGCAGTACTTC.